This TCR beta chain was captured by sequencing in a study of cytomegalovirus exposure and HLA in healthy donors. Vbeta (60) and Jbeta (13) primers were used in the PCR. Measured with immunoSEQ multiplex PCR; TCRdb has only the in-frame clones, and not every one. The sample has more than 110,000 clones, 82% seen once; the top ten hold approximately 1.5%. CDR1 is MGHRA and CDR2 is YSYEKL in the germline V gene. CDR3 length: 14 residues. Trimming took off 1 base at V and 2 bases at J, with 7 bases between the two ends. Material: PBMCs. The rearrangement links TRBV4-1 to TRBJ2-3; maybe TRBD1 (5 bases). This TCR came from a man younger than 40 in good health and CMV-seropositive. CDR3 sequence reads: CASSQVGHTDTQYF. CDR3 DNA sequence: TGCGCCAGCAGCCAAGTGGGGCACACAGATACGCAGTATTTT.